Below are 12 T cell receptor beta chains sequenced from a single sample in a study of human T cells and chemical hapten exposure (dated by TCRdb to the early 2020s). Interpreted using the paper, the time point label stands for: pre-sensitization, week 0. Reading the label with the study, this specimen's treatment or condition is: therapeutic diphenylcyclopropenone sensitization with weekly scalp DPC. Library preparation employed RACE. Reads for this sample came from a NextSeq 500. Using fastp trimming at Q25 and MiXCR clonotype assembly, TCRdb reanalyzed the public sequencing data and kept in-frame beta chains. Rows with a matching CDR3 protein are joined into one entry that keeps the most common DNA and genes. The sample yields approximately 370,000 distinct CDR3 sequences; over 5% were counted once. Clones ranked in the top ten supply approximately 8.2% of the sample. This specimen was whole blood, taken in connection with sensitization to the hapten diphenylcyclopropenone (DPC). Receptors were obtained from a woman aged 18-30 years with alopecia areata. Some clones in this sample may be carry-over from other donors' samples.

This clonotype appeared many times. V and J are TRBV5-6 and TRBJ2-3, with D unresolved. Trimming took off 0 bases at V and 10 bases at J, with 9 bases between the two ends. Germline CDR1 reads SGHDT; CDR2 reads YYEEEE. The CDR3 has 12 amino acids. The CDR3 DNA is TGTGCCAGCAGCTTGGATCTATCTCCGCAGTATTTT. Residues: CASSLDLSPQYF.

This clonotype was counted a few times. The chain recombines TRBV3-1 with TRBJ1-2; 8 positions agree with TRBD1. V shed 4 bases and J 4 bases; nucleotides not matched to a gene: 2. This CDR3 is built from 13 residues. Germline CDR1 and CDR2: LGHDT and YNNKEL (reference sequence). CDR3 loop: CASSPTGAYGYTF. The DNA of the CDR3 is TGTGCCAGCAGCCCGACAGGGGCCTATGGCTACACCTTC.

The chain employs TRBV6-5 and TRBJ2-3, with 10 bases identical to TRBD2. The germline V gene encodes CDR1 MNHEY and CDR2 SVGAGI. This CDR3 region has 16 residues. Germline trimming cut 4 bases from V and 6 bases from J; bases unmatched to any gene: 10. This CDR3 reads CASSSLDSGGFDTQYF. CDR3 nucleotides: TGTGCCAGCAGTTCCCTTGATAGCGGGGGGTTTGATACGCAGTATTTT.

Ten or more counts support this clonotype. As DNA, the CDR3 is TGTGCCAGCGGAGGACAGGGGGCCTCTGGGGCCAACGTCCTGACTTTC. It yields the protein CASGGQGASGANVLTF. V is TRBV6-5 and J is TRBJ2-6, with TRBD1 matching over 11 bases. Trimming at V came to 8 bases and at J to 0 bases, leaving 3 bases not matched to a gene. This CDR3 comprises 16 residues. CDR1 is MNHEY and CDR2 is SVGAGI in the germline V gene.

The chain joins TRBV7-2 to TRBJ1-3; 11 bases are a match to TRBD1. Germline-derived CDR1 and CDR2 are SGHTA and FQGNSA. This CDR3 comprises 17 residues. V lost 5 bases and J lost 1; bases outside the gene matches: 7. Here the CDR3 reads CASSPFGQGASGNTIYF. In DNA form, the CDR3 reads TGTGCCAGCAGCCCTTTCGGACAGGGGGCTTCTGGAAACACCATATATTTT.

V is TRBV12-3 or TRBV12-4 and J is TRBJ2-1; 9 nucleotides match TRBD2. This CDR3 spans 15 amino acids. The J segment lost 7 bases and the V segment lost 3 bases, leaving 7 bases of the junction unmatched. Here the CDR3 DNA reads TGTGCCAGCAGTTTGACACTAGCGGGTCTGAATGAGCAGTTCTTC. Protein product: CASSLTLAGLNEQFF.

In this sample, this clonotype turned up many times. The chain joins TRBV29-1 to TRBJ2-1, with TRBD1 matching 11 bases. The germline CDR1 and CDR2 sequences are SQVTM and ANQGSEA. The CDR3 has 18 residues. V lost 7 bases to trimming and J lost 0 bases; unmatched junction nucleotides: 14. The CDR3 protein is CSAEPGQGVLGSYNEQFF. CDR3 DNA: TGCAGCGCAGAACCGGGACAGGGGGTCCTCGGCTCCTACAATGAGCAGTTCTTC.

The chain links TRBV28 to TRBJ2-3, with 14 nucleotides matching TRBD2. Germline CDR1 MDHEN, CDR2 SYDVKM. The CDR3 is 15 amino acids. With 6 bases clipped from V and 7 bases from J, the junction kept 6 bases outside the gene matches. CDR3 sequence: CASSPTSGGAHTQYF. In DNA, the CDR3 is TGTGCCAGCAGCCCGACTAGCGGGGGGGCCCATACGCAGTATTTT.

In this sample, this clonotype turned up many times. V and J are TRBV12-5 and TRBJ1-5; D gene uncertain. The CDR3 sequence is 14 residues long. CDR1 LGHNT and CDR2 FRNRAP come from the germline V gene. Trimming cost V 7 bases and J 0 bases, with 10 bases left between them. CDR3 DNA sequence: TGTGCTAGTGTAACAGAACTTAGCAATCAGCCCCAGCATTTT. The encoded protein is CASVTELSNQPQHF.

This clonotype occurred many times. This chain uses TRBV5-6 with TRBJ1-5; D unresolved. The germline gives CDR1 SGHDT, CDR2 YYEEEE. The CDR3 has 16 residues. V was pared by 2 bases and J by 7 bases, with 19 bases between. CDR3 DNA: TGTGCCAGCAGCTTAGGTCTGGGTAACGTGGGCCAGCCCCAGCATTTT. Protein product: CASSLGLGNVGQPQHF.

This clonotype was counted many times. This chain joins TRBV10-3 and TRBJ2-3; D could derive from TRBD1 or TRBD2 (5 bases each). CDR3 size: 14 residues. Trimming took off 2 bases at V and 1 base at J, with 7 bases between the two ends. The V gene's germline CDR1 is ENHRY and CDR2 SYGVKD. CDR3 region: CAISEMGGTDTQYF. Written as DNA, the CDR3 is TGTGCCATCAGTGAGATGGGGGGCACAGATACGCAGTATTTT.

This clonotype was recorded many times. J is TRBJ1-1 and V is TRBV15; TRBD1 might be the D (5 bases). Trimming stripped 0 bases from V and 5 bases from J, with 10 bases between. CDR1 LNHNV and CDR2 YYDKDF come from the germline V gene (reference sequence). The CDR3 has 14 residues. DNA for the CDR3: TGTGCCACCAGCAGAGAAGGCGGGGGAACTGAAGCTTTCTTT. Translating it yields CATSREGGGTEAFF.